These 23 T cell receptor beta chains came from one sample sequenced in a study of blood T cell repertoires in COVID-19. Using immunoSEQ multiplex PCR, the repertoire was profiled, and TCRdb retains in-frame clones only, with some absent. This table has around 55,000 clones, approximately 85% appearing once. Sequencing was done on a sample of peripheral blood. Receptor source: a human donor in a cohort sampled during active COVID-19.

The V gene is TRBV5-1, the J gene TRBJ2-1, with 7 bases identical to TRBD1. This CDR3 comprises 14 residues. Per the germline V gene, CDR1 is SGHRS and CDR2 is YFSETQ. J was trimmed by 5 bases and V by 4 bases; bases with no gene match: 6. CDR3 DNA sequence: TGCGCCAGCAGCACGGGACAGTTTCACAATGAGCAGTTCTTC. This sequence encodes CASSTGQFHNEQFF.

The chain joins TRBV4-3 to TRBJ2-2, with TRBD2 matching over 7 bases. The germline V gene encodes CDR1 LGHNA and CDR2 YSLEER. The CDR3 is 15 amino acids. J gave up 2 bases and V 2 bases, and 2 bases lay outside the gene matches. The DNA for the CDR3 is TGCGCCAGCAGCCAAAGCGGGACTAACACCGGGGAGCTGTTTTTT. It encodes CASSQSGTNTGELFF.

V gene TRBV12-3 or TRBV12-4 combines with J gene TRBJ1-5; D is unclear. CDR3 size: 13 residues. V shed 2 bases and J shed 3 bases, with 5 bases lying between them. CDR3 in amino acids: CASSLRDNQPQHF. The CDR3 DNA follows: TGTGCCAGCAGTTTAAGAGACAATCAGCCCCAGCATTTT.

The CDR3, as DNA: TGTGCCAGTTCCGGGACAGGGGATTACAATGAGCAGTTCTTC. Residues: CASSGTGDYNEQFF. V is TRBV6-5 and J is TRBJ2-1, with 10 bases fitting TRBD1. V lost 9 bases and J lost 4; bases outside the gene matches: 6. Germline loops: CDR1 MNHEY, CDR2 SVGAGI. The CDR3 is 14 residues long.

V is TRBV5-1 and J is TRBJ1-5; no clear D gene. The germline V gene has CDR1 SGHRS and CDR2 YFSETQ. The CDR3 runs to 18 residues. The V end was cut by 2 bases, the J end by 0 bases, with 18 bases between. The CDR3 spells CASSFEGESEYSNQPQHF. CDR3 sequence (DNA): TGCGCCAGCAGCTTTGAGGGTGAGTCGGAATATAGCAATCAGCCCCAGCATTTT.

The rearrangement uses TRBV5-1 and TRBJ1-2; 10 bases match TRBD1. The CDR3 runs 15 residues. The ends lost 3 bases at V and 4 bases at J; junction bases unmatched: 6. Germline assignment: CDR1 SGHRS and CDR2 YFSETQ. For the CDR3, the DNA is TGCGCCAGCAGCTCGACAGGGGGCGCAATCTATGGCTACACCTTC. Its translation: CASSSTGGAIYGYTF.

The chain employs TRBV11-2 and TRBJ2-7; D might be TRBD2 (6 bases). The CDR3 length is 13 residues. In germline, CDR1 is SGHAT, CDR2 FQNNGV. Trimming took off 5 bases at V and 2 bases at J, with 10 bases between the two ends. The CDR3 coding sequence is TGTGCCAGCAGCCCGGGACTTCCCTACGAGCAGTACTTC. Its translation is CASSPGLPYEQYF.

This clone was recorded only once. The chain has TRBV7-2 and TRBJ1-5; D uncertain. CDR1 and CDR2 (germline): SGHTA, FQGNSA. The CDR3 loop spans 12 amino acids. V was clipped by 5 bases and J by 4 bases, with 6 bases between them. The CDR3 reads CASSPRNQPQHF. In DNA, the CDR3 is TGTGCCAGCAGCCCGCGAAATCAGCCCCAGCATTTT.

This chain links TRBV6-8 with TRBJ1-2, with TRBD1 as a possible D gene (5 bases). Per the germline V gene, CDR1 is MNHGY and CDR2 is SAAAGT. The CDR3 is made up of 10 amino acids. The CDR3 region is CPGGYYGYTF. The CDR3 DNA follows: TGTCCCGGGGGGTACTATGGCTACACCTTC.

The chain combines TRBV6-2 or TRBV6-3 with TRBJ2-5; 7 bases fit TRBD1. Trimming cost V 3 bases and J 6 bases; bases outside gene matches: 7. Germline V lookup: CDR1 MNHEY, CDR2 SVGEGT. The CDR3 sequence is 14 residues long. CDR3 region: CASSYRDRAKTQYF. Here the CDR3 DNA reads TGTGCCAGCAGTTATCGAGACAGGGCGAAGACCCAGTACTTC.

This sequence joins TRBV30 and TRBJ2-1; a weak D match, TRBD2 (6 bases). Germline V gives CDR1 GTSNPN, CDR2 SVGIG (reference sequence). The germline V and J ends were trimmed by 5 bases and 0 bases, with 11 bases remaining between them. The CDR3 has 14 residues. The CDR3 DNA follows: TGTGCCTGGGGAGGGCTGATCTCCTACAATGAGCAGTTCTTC. Translating gives CAWGGLISYNEQFF.

Concerning this clone itself: An end of the junction does not agree with germline; a read error may underlie this. The rearrangement uses TRBV25-1 and TRBJ1-5; D uncertain. The CDR3 spans 13 residues. Germline assignment: CDR1 MGHDK and CDR2 SYGVNS. In nucleotides, the CDR3 is TGTGCCAGCAGTGAATCAGGCGCCGGTAGTCTCTTTTTT. It codes for CASSESGAGSLFF.

This clone came up once. J is TRBJ1-1 and V is TRBV10-3, with TRBD1 matching over 9 bases. The CDR3 runs to 14 residues. Trimming at V came to 7 bases and at J to 4 bases, leaving 7 bases not matched to a gene. The germline gives CDR1 ENHRY, CDR2 SYGVKD. The CDR3 loop reads CAINIQGAGTEAFF. In nucleotides, the CDR3 is TGTGCCATCAACATACAGGGGGCGGGCACTGAAGCTTTCTTT.

V is TRBV5-4 and J is TRBJ2-3, with D perhaps matching TRBD1 (6 bases). The V end was cut by 0 bases, the J end by 0 bases, with 8 bases between. The germline gives CDR1 SGHNT, CDR2 YYREEE (reference sequence). CDR3 length: 15 residues. DNA for the CDR3: TGTGCCAGCAGCTTGGGGGACACAAGCACAGATACGCAGTATTTT. Its protein is CASSLGDTSTDTQYF.

CDR3 sequence: CASSLSLNYGYTF. The CDR3 DNA reads as TGTGCCAGCAGTCTAAGTCTTAACTATGGCTACACCTTC. The chain uses TRBV12-3 or TRBV12-4 and TRBJ1-2, with D hard to call. There are 13 residues in the CDR3. The germline V and J ends were trimmed by 5 bases and 1 base, with 8 bases remaining between them.

The genes are TRBV9 and TRBJ2-7; 8 nucleotides agree with TRBD1. V lost 3 bases, J lost 6 bases, and 8 bases stayed unmatched. From germline, CDR1 is SGDLS and CDR2 YYNGEE. The CDR3 is 14 amino acids. The CDR3 region is CASSDRQGPTEQYF. As DNA, the CDR3 is TGTGCCAGCAGCGATAGACAGGGGCCTACCGAGCAGTACTTC.

CDR3 in DNA: TGTGCCTGGAGTGGCCAGGGGTGGGAGACCCAGTACTTC. This gives the protein CAWSGQGWETQYF. The rearrangement links TRBV30 to TRBJ2-5; TRBD1 might be the D (6 bases). The CDR3 consists of 13 residues. Germline V gene sequence: CDR1 GTSNPN, CDR2 SVGIG (reference sequence). Trimming took 1 base from V and 5 from J, leaving 11 bases between them.

The chain employs TRBV6-2 or TRBV6-3 and TRBJ2-7, with D perhaps matching TRBD2 (5 bases). Deletions cut 5 bases from V and 2 bases from J, with 13 bases between. The V gene's germline CDR1 is MNHEY and CDR2 SVGEGT. The length of the CDR3 is 14 residues. In DNA form, the CDR3 reads TGTGCCAGCAGTCTCAGCGGACCGCCCTACGAGCAGTACTTC. This translates into CASSLSGPPYEQYF.

The chain uses TRBV10-2 and TRBJ2-7; 10 positions match TRBD2. J gave up 0 bases and V 8 bases, and 4 bases lay outside the gene matches. Germline lookup yields CDR1 WSHSY and CDR2 SAAADI. This CDR3 comprises 14 residues. The CDR3 coding sequence is TGCGCCAGCGGAACTAGCGGGGCCTCCTACGAGCAGTACTTC. It yields the protein CASGTSGASYEQYF.

The chain recombines TRBV19 with TRBJ2-6, with 10 bases lining up with TRBD1. Germline values: CDR1 LNHDA, CDR2 SQIVND (reference sequence). Trimming at V came to 4 bases and at J to 2 bases, leaving 11 bases not matched to a gene. CDR3 length: 19 residues. This CDR3 is CASSTYGQGVWAGANVLTF. The CDR3 DNA reads as TGTGCCAGTAGTACCTACGGACAGGGGGTTTGGGCTGGGGCCAACGTCCTGACTTTC. Variable domain in full (rest from reference TRBV19 and TRBJ2-6): DGGITQSPKYLFRKEGQNVTLSCEQNLNHDAMYWYRQDPGQGLRLIYYSQIVNDFQKGDIAEGYSVSREKKESFPLTVTSAQKNPTAFYLCASSTYGQGVWAGANVLTFGAGSRLTVL.

The chain has TRBV5-1 and TRBJ2-7; 8 bases are a match to TRBD1. The CDR3 spans 16 residues. V lost 4 bases, J lost 0 bases, and 9 bases stayed unmatched. The V gene's germline CDR1 is SGHRS and CDR2 YFSETQ. DNA of the CDR3: TGCGCCAGCAGCCCTGGACAGGGCGCGAGCTCCTACGAGCAGTACTTC. It translates to CASSPGQGASSYEQYF. Supplemented by reference TRBV5-1 and TRBJ2-7, the full variable domain reads KAGVTQTPRYLIKTRGQQVTLSCSPISGHRSVSWYQQTPGQGLQFLFEYFSETQRNKGNFPGRFSGRQFSNSRSEMNVSTLELGDSALYLCASSPGQGASSYEQYFGPGTRLTVT.

The chain couples TRBV2 to TRBJ1-1; D unclear. Germline-derived CDR1 and CDR2 are SNHLY and FYNNEI. V was shortened by 0 bases and J by 4 bases, with 15 bases between the two germline ends. The CDR3 extends over 16 amino acids. The CDR3 loop is CASSEARRGPSTEAFF. The DNA of the CDR3 is TGTGCCAGCAGTGAAGCGCGCCGGGGTCCCTCCACTGAAGCTTTCTTT.

The chain is built from TRBV6-5 and TRBJ2-7, with 10 bases fitting TRBD2. Germline V gene lookup returns CDR1 MNHEY and CDR2 SVGAGI. The CDR3 has 15 amino acids. V trimming: 7 bases; J trimming: 3 bases; junction bases outside the gene matches: 9. In nucleotides, the CDR3 is TGTGCCAGCAATCCCAGAGCGGGAGGGAACTACGAGCAGTACTTC. Translating it yields CASNPRAGGNYEQYF.